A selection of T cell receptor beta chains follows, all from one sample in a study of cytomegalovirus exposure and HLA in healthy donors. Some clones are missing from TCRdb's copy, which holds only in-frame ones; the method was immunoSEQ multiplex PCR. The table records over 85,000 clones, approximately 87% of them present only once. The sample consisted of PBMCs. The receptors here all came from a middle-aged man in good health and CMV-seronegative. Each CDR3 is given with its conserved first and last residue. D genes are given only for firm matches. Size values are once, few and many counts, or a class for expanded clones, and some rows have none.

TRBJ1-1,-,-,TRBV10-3,CAISEYIMNTEAFF,TGTGCCATCAGTGAGTACATAATGAACACTGAAGCTTTCTTT
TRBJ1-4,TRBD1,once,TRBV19,CASSAQGGYEKLFF,TGTGCCAGTAGTGCCCAGGGGGGCTATGAAAAACTGTTTTTT
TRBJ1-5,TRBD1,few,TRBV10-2,CASSDGTGQPQHF,TGCGCCAGCAGTGACGGGACAGGTCAGCCCCAGCATTTT
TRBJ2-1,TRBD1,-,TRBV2,CASSEGRGTGRDNEQFF,TGTGCCAGCAGTGAAGGAAGAGGGACAGGGCGGGACAATGAGCAGTTCTTC
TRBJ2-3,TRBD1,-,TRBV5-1,CASSLGPGQGTDTQYF,TGCGCCAGCAGCTTGGGGCCGGGACAGGGCACAGATACGCAGTATTTT
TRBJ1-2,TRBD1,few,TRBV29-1,CSVGQGVLAGMENF,TGCAGCGTTGGGCAGGGGGTCCTCGCGGGGATGGAAAACTTC
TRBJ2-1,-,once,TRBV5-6,CASSFRSGYNEQFF,TGTGCCAGCAGCTTCCGAAGCGGGTACAATGAGCAGTTCTTC
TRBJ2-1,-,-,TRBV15,CATSRDMAVNEQFF,TGTGCCACCAGCAGAGATATGGCAGTTAATGAGCAGTTCTTC
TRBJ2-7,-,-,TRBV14,CASSQVYEQYF,TGTGCCAGCAGCCAAGTTTACGAGCAGTACTTC
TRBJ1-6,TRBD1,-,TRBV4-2,CASSQPRRQGDSPLHF,TGTGCCAGCAGCCAACCCCGACGACAGGGGGATTCACCCCTCCACTTT
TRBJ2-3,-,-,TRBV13,CASSSARRSDHTSTDTQYF,TGTGCCAGCAGCTCTGCACGTCGGAGCGACCACACTAGCACAGATACGCAGTATTTT
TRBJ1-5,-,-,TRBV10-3,CAISDGRYSNQPQHF,TGTGCCATCAGTGATGGCAGATATAGCAATCAGCCCCAGCATTTT
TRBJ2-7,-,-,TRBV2,CASSEAPSEQYF,TGTGCCAGCAGTGAAGCCCCCTCCGAGCAGTACTTC
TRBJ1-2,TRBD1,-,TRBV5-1,CASSARQGAGTSYGYTF,TGCGCCAGCAGCGCCCGACAGGGGGCCGGAACTTCTTATGGCTACACCTTC
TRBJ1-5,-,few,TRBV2,CASRGWTDNQPQHF,TGTGCCAGCAGAGGTTGGACAGACAATCAGCCCCAGCATTTT
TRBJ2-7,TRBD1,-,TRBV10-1,CASSGQGAQYF,TGCGCCAGCAGTGGACAGGGGGCTCAGTACTTC
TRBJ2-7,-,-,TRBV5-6,CASSLAGGGYEQYF,TGTGCCAGCAGCTTGGCCGGCGGTGGATACGAGCAGTACTTC
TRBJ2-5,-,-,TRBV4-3,CASSLYEGPETQYF,TGCGCCAGCAGCCTGTATGAGGGTCCGGAGACCCAGTACTTC
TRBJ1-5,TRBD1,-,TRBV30,CAWSQTGTETSNQPQHF,TGTGCCTGGAGTCAAACCGGGACAGAAACTAGCAATCAGCCCCAGCATTTT
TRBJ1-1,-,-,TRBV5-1,CASSLIWRGMSRNTEAFF,TGCGCCAGCAGCTTGATTTGGCGGGGGATGAGTCGGAACACTGAAGCTTTCTTT
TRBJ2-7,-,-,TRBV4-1,CASSQLLQGYEQYF,TGCGCCAGCAGCCAACTACTACAGGGATACGAGCAGTACTTC
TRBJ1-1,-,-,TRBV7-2,CASSLSGFTEAFF,TGTGCCAGCAGCTTATCCGGGTTCACTGAAGCTTTCTTT
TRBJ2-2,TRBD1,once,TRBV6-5,CASSRDRGVTGELFF,TGTGCCAGCAGTCGGGACAGGGGGGTTACCGGGGAGCTGTTTTTT
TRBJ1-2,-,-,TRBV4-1,CASSQEEGIVYGYTF,TGCGCCAGCAGCCAAGAGGAGGGAATTGTGTATGGCTACACCTTC
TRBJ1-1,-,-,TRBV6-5,CASSYWGGEMPEAFF,TGTGCCAGCAGCTACTGGGGCGGGGAAATGCCCGAAGCTTTCTTT
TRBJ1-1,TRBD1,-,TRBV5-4,CASSLDGQGMNTEAFF,TGTGCCAGCAGCTTGGATGGACAGGGCATGAACACTGAAGCTTTCTTT
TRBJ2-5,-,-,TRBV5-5,CASSPTTQETQYF,TGTGCCAGCAGCCCCACAACGCAAGAGACCCAGTACTTC
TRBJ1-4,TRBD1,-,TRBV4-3,CASSLYRTGTNEKLFF,TGCGCCAGCAGCCTTTATCGGACAGGGACTAATGAAAAACTGTTTTTT
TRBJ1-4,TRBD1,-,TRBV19,CASSRRTGDNEKLFF,TGTGCCAGTAGTCGACGGACAGGGGATAATGAAAAACTGTTTTTT
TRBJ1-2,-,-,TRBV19,CATGQIYGYTF,TGTGCCACTGGACAGATCTATGGCTACACCTTC
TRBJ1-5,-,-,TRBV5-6,CASSFPGSNQPQHF,TGTGCCAGCAGCTTTCCAGGGAGCAATCAGCCCCAGCATTTT
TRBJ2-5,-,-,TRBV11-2,CASSLDAMRQETQYF,TGTGCCAGCAGCTTAGATGCGATGAGGCAAGAGACCCAGTACTTC
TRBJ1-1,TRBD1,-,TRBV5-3,CARSPDREKLPFYVFF,TGTGCCAGAAGCCCTGACAGGGAGAAGCTCCCTTTTTACGTTTTCTTT
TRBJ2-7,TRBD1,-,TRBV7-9,CSSSLTTGTYEQYF,TGTTCCAGCAGCCTTACGACAGGGACCTACGAGCAGTACTTC
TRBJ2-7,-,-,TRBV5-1,CASSLGLTGSGEQYF,TGCGCCAGCAGCTTGGGTTTAACAGGGTCAGGCGAGCAGTACTTC
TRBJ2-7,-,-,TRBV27,CASRRLVDITYEQYF,TGTGCCAGCAGAAGGCTAGTGGATATCACCTACGAGCAGTACTTC
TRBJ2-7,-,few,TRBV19,CASSGGTYEQYF,TGTGCCAGTTCGGGCGGGACCTACGAGCAGTACTTC
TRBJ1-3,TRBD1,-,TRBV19,CASSMSAGGSGNTIYF,TGTGCCAGTAGTATGTCTGCAGGGGGGTCTGGAAACACCATATATTTT
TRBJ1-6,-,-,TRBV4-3,CASSQELTENNSPLHF,TGCGCCAGCAGCCAAGAACTAACGGAGAATAATTCACCCCTCCACTTT
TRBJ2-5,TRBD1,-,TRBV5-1,CASSYPETGISSPTEQYF,TGCGCCAGCAGCTACCCCGAGACAGGGATAAGCTCCCCTACGGAGCAGTACTTC
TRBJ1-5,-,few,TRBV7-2,CASSLAVRHFQPQHF,TGTGCCAGCAGCTTAGCGGTACGACATTTCCAGCCCCAGCATTTT
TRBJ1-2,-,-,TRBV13,CASSPGWGVSYGYTF,TGTGCCAGCAGCCCTGGGTGGGGAGTGAGCTATGGCTACACCTTC
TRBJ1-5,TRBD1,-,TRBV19,CASMEGAGSNQPQHF,TGTGCCAGCATGGAGGGGGCTGGGAGCAATCAGCCCCAGCATTTT
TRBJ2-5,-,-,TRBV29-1,CSVDARGPETQYF,TGCAGCGTTGATGCAAGGGGCCCAGAGACCCAGTACTTC
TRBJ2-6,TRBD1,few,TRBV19,CASSMVGQGAPYLSSGANVLTF,TGTGCCAGTAGTATGGTCGGGCAGGGGGCGCCCTACCTGAGCTCTGGGGCCAACGTCCTGACTTTC
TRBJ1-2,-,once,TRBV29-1,CSVETGDSYGYTF,TGCAGCGTTGAAACAGGTGACAGCTATGGCTACACCTTC
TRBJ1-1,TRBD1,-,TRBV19,CASSIVWGDRGNTEAFF,TGTGCCAGTAGTATAGTGTGGGGGGACAGGGGGAACACTGAAGCTTTCTTT
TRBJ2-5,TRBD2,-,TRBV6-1,CASSPRGGTQYF,TGTGCCAGCAGCCCTCGCGGGGGGACCCAGTACTTC
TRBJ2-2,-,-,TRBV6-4,CASSAFWGQNTGELFF,TGTGCCAGCAGTGCGTTTTGGGGACAGAACACCGGGGAGCTGTTTTTT
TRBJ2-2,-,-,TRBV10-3,CAISVRAGELFF,TGTGCCATCAGCGTTCGAGCCGGGGAGCTGTTTTTT
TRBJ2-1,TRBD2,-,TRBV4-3,CASSLASGGISSYNEQFF,TGCGCCAGCAGCCTGGCTAGCGGGGGTATTAGCTCCTACAATGAGCAGTTCTTC
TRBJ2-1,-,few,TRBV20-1,CSARDREEQFF,TGCAGTGCTAGAGACCGGGAAGAGCAGTTCTTC
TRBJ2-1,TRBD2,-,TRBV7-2,CASSRTSGGAREQFF,TGTGCCAGCAGTCGCACTAGCGGGGGGGCACGTGAGCAGTTCTTC
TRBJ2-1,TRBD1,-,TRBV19,CAARDRDDNEQFF,TGTGCCGCGCGGGACAGGGACGACAATGAGCAGTTCTTC
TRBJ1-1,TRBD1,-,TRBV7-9,CASSPGQGGDTEAFF,TGTGCCAGCAGCCCGGGACAGGGGGGCGACACTGAAGCTTTCTTT
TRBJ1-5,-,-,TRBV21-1,CASKRGCIRPQHF,TGTGCCAGCAAAAGGGGCTGTATTCGGCCCCAGCATTTT
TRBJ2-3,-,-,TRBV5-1,CASSRSLRTASSTDTQYF,TGCGCCAGCAGCAGATCCCTTCGGACAGCCTCTAGCACAGATACGCAGTATTTT